A selection of T cell receptor beta chains follows, all from one sample in a study of blood T cells in healthy people across ages. Via MiXCR, TCRdb re-called the 5' RACE reads, giving one row per CDR3 protein. Of 1.5 million or so distinct CDR3 sequences listed, under 55% were seen once; the top ten hold about 4%. Sequenced input: blood. These receptors were taken from a woman under 30 in good health. Both conserved end residues are part of each CDR3. Each record gives: clone size, J gene, V gene, D gene, CDR3 protein, CDR3 DNA. The D gene is left open where the match is weak. Clone size appears in some rows only: once, few, many, or a class for an expanded clone.

few	TRBJ2-3	TRBV27	TRBD1	CASSLRRGQGTDTQYF	TGTGCCAGCAGCCTAAGGCGGGGACAGGGAACAGATACGCAGTATTTT
.	TRBJ2-3	TRBV7-9	TRBD2	CASILDGRDTQYF	TGTGCCAGCATTCTCGACGGGAGGGATACTCAGTATTTT
few	TRBJ2-1	TRBV24-1	TRBD2	CATSDGTSNVEQFF	TGTGCCACCAGTGACGGGACTAGCAATGTTGAGCAGTTCTTC
.	TRBJ2-4	TRBV12-3/TRBV12-4	.	CASSLGGTSKNIQYF	TGTGCCAGCAGTTTAGGGGGGACGTCCAAAAACATTCAGTACTTC
.	TRBJ1-4	TRBV12-3/TRBV12-4	TRBD1	CASTSTSGQGYEKLFF	TGTGCCAGCACTTCGACCTCCGGACAGGGGTATGAAAAACTGTTTTTT
.	TRBJ2-7	TRBV27	.	CASSGQGGANEQYF	TGTGCCAGCAGTGGCCAAGGAGGGGCAAACGAGCAGTACTTC
.	TRBJ2-3	TRBV12-3/TRBV12-4	.	CASTLRDSSTDTQYF	TGCGCCAGCACCCTGCGGGACAGCAGCACAGATACGCAGTATTTT
few	TRBJ2-5	TRBV18	.	CASTHQMEQETQYF	TGTGCCAGCACTCACCAGATGGAGCAAGAGACCCAGTACTTC
.	TRBJ1-2	TRBV7-9	.	CASSLSGWSGYTF	TGTGCCAGCAGCTTGAGTGGTTGGAGTGGCTACACCTTC
few	TRBJ2-7	TRBV7-2	TRBD1	CASSLASGQGAYEQYF	TGTGCCAGCAGCTTAGCTTCTGGACAGGGAGCCTACGAGCAGTACTTC
.	TRBJ2-3	TRBV9	TRBD2	CASSARTSGGVDTQYF	TGTGCCAGCAGCGCCCGGACTAGCGGCGGGGTGGATACGCAGTATTTT
.	TRBJ2-3	TRBV2	TRBD1	CASSEDRVATQYF	TGTGCCAGCAGTGAGGACAGGGTGGCTACGCAGTATTTT
few	TRBJ2-3	TRBV20-1	TRBD1	CSADSGDRAGDTQYF	TGCAGTGCCGACTCCGGGGACAGGGCGGGAGATACGCAGTATTTT
.	TRBJ2-3	TRBV19	TRBD2	CASGTKADTQYF	TGTGCCAGCGGGACTAAAGCAGATACGCAGTATTTT
.	TRBJ1-2	TRBV12-3/TRBV12-4	.	CASSWTDMDGYTF	TGTGCCAGCAGTTGGACAGACATGGATGGCTACACCTTC
.	TRBJ1-2	TRBV20-1	.	CSAPTYEANYGYTF	TGCAGTGCTCCCACTTACGAGGCTAACTATGGCTACACCTTC
few	TRBJ1-6	TRBV27	.	CASSFETLGGLYSPLHF	TGTGCCAGCAGTTTCGAGACACTGGGGGGGTTATACTCACCCCTCCACTTT
.	TRBJ2-5	TRBV10-2	.	CASTTQRGTQYF	TGCGCCAGCACAACTCAGAGGGGGACCCAGTACTTC
.	TRBJ2-3	TRBV13	TRBD2	CVSSPSGIVFATQYF	TGTGTCAGCAGCCCCAGCGGGATCGTTTTCGCTACGCAGTATTTT
.	TRBJ1-2	TRBV2	TRBD1	CASTERGQAFYGYTF	TGTGCCAGCACTGAAAGGGGACAGGCATTCTATGGCTACACCTTC
.	TRBJ2-1	TRBV6-6	.	CASNTPVSDEQFF	TGTGCCAGCAACACCCCAGTCAGCGATGAGCAGTTCTTC
.	TRBJ1-1	TRBV20-1	TRBD1	CSARWGDRLNTEAFF	TGCAGTGCTAGGTGGGGGGACAGATTGAACACTGAAGCTTTCTTT
.	TRBJ2-7	TRBV12-3/TRBV12-4	.	CASSPRLVYEQYF	TGTGCCAGCAGTCCCCGACTCGTTTACGAGCAGTACTTC
.	TRBJ2-3	TRBV4-1	TRBD2	CASSQDGPGTSGGWNTQYF	TGCGCCAGCAGCCAAGATGGACCCGGGACTAGCGGGGGGTGGAATACGCAGTATTTT
.	TRBJ1-5	TRBV7-2	.	CASNTDRFQPQHF	TGTGCCAGCAACACTGACAGGTTCCAGCCCCAGCATTTT
few	TRBJ1-4	TRBV11-2	.	CASSLSVPNRKLFF	TGTGCCAGCAGCTTATCGGTACCCAACAGGAAACTGTTTTTT
.	TRBJ1-1	TRBV9	.	CASSVGQRTEAFF	TGTGCCAGCAGCGTTGGACAGCGAACTGAAGCTTTCTTT
.	TRBJ2-3	TRBV4-3	.	CASSRGQLGTDTQYF	TGCGCCAGCAGCCGCGGACAACTCGGCACAGATACGCAGTATTTT
few	TRBJ2-3	TRBV4-2	TRBD2	CASSSRLAGGYTDTQYF	TGTGCCAGCAGCTCCCGACTAGCGGGGGGATACACAGATACGCAGTATTTT
.	TRBJ1-2	TRBV28	.	CTSSLGLPGYGYTF	TGTACCAGCAGTTTAGGGCTACCTGGCTATGGCTACACCTTC